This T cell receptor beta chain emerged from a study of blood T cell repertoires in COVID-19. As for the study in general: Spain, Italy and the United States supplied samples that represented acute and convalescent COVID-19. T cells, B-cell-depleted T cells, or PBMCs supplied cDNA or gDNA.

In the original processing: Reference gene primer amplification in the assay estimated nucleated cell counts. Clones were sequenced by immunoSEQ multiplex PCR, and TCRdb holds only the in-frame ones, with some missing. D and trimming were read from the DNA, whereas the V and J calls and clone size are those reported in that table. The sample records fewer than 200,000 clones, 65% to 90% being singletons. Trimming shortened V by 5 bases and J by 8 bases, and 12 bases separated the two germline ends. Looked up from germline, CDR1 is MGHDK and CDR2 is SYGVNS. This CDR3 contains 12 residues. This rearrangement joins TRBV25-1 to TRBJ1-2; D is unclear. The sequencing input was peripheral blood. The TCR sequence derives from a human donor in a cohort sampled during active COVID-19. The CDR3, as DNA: TGTGCCAGCAGTTACAGTGGTTGGGGCTACACCTTC. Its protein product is CASSYSGWGYTF.